The 23 T cell receptor beta chains listed next were all sequenced from one sample in a study of shared clonotypes between healthy human individuals. The protocol was immunoSEQ multiplex PCR, while the TCRdb copy is restricted to in-frame clones and leaves out a portion. The profile shows roughly 2 million clones, about 95% of them singletons. Sequenced: naive CD4+ T cells sorted from blood. Subset specified: CD45RA+ positively selected. The receptors shown here come from a man aged 18 to 30 in good health.

In DNA, the CDR3 is TGTGCCAGCAGTGAGGGGACAGGGGGTCGCTACGAGCAGTACTTC. Encoded protein: CASSEGTGGRYEQYF. V is TRBV6-1 and J is TRBJ2-7, with 11 bases identical to TRBD1. This CDR3 has 15 residues. J lost 3 bases, V lost 3 bases, and 4 bases had no gene match. Germline CDR1 is MNHNS and CDR2 is SASEGT.

The chain combines TRBV25-1 with TRBJ2-5; 10 bases are shared with TRBD2. Losses at the gene ends were 0 bases for V and 2 bases for J; bases not matched to a gene: 9. CDR1 and CDR2 (germline): MGHDK, SYGVNS. CDR3 size: 18 residues. CDR3 sequence: CASSEYSGRRRGQETQYF. CDR3 coding DNA: TGTGCCAGCAGTGAATATAGCGGGAGGCGAAGAGGGCAAGAGACCCAGTACTTC.

The genes are TRBV11-2 and TRBJ2-7; a weak D match, TRBD1 (5 bases). The CDR3 runs to 13 residues. Germline loops: CDR1 SGHAT, CDR2 FQNNGV. The V and J ends lost 3 bases and 2 bases respectively, with 8 bases between them. Written as DNA, the CDR3 is TGTGCCAGCAGCTTGACAGAGACCTACGAGCAGTACTTC. This codes for CASSLTETYEQYF. The full variable domain, with the rest looked up from reference TRBV11-2 and TRBJ2-7, is EAGVAQSPRYKIIEKRQSVAFWCNPISGHATLYWYQQILGQGPKLLIQFQNNGVVDDSQLPKDRFSAERLKGVDSTLKIQPAKLEDSAVYLCASSLTETYEQYFGPGTRLTVT.

This clone was found once. Other DNA variants within this sample encode the same CDR3. The chain uses TRBV5-1 and TRBJ2-5; perhaps TRBD1 as D (6 bases). The V gene lost 4 bases and the J gene lost 1 base, with 11 bases spanning the gap. CDR1 and CDR2 (germline): SGHRS, YFSETQ. CDR3 length: 14 amino acids. CDR3 sequence: CASSPTGPQETQYF. The CDR3 coding sequence is TGCGCCAGCAGCCCGACAGGTCCCCAAGAGACCCAGTACTTC.

The CDR3 protein is CATSSWTGVNNEQFF. In DNA form, the CDR3 reads TGTGCCACCAGCAGCTGGACAGGGGTCAACAATGAGCAGTTCTTC. The chain couples TRBV15 to TRBJ2-1; 9 nucleotides align to TRBD1. The CDR3 spans 15 residues. Germline V gene lookup returns CDR1 LNHNV and CDR2 YYDKDF (reference sequence). Trimming took 3 bases from V and 5 from J; bases not matched to a gene: 5.

The chain links TRBV30 to TRBJ2-7; the D gene could be TRBD1 or TRBD2 (6 bases each). From germline, CDR1 is GTSNPN and CDR2 SVGIG (reference sequence). Trimming cost V 3 bases and J 5 bases, with 11 bases left between them. The CDR3 contains 12 residues. CDR3 region: CAWSPGEDEQYF. CDR3 nucleotides: TGTGCCTGGAGCCCAGGGGAGGACGAGCAGTACTTC.

The V gene is TRBV20-1, the J gene TRBJ2-5, with 8 bases identical to TRBD1. This CDR3 spans 10 amino acids. In germline, CDR1 is DFQATT, CDR2 SNEGSKA (reference sequence). V shed 6 bases and J 14 bases; nucleotides not matched to a gene: 8. CDR3 coding DNA: TGCAGTGCATGGGACAGGCGGCCTTACTTC. The encoded protein is CSAWDRRPYF.

V is TRBV5-1 and J is TRBJ2-5; TRBD2 agrees at 9 bases. The V gene's germline CDR1 is SGHRS and CDR2 YFSETQ. The CDR3 totals 15 residues. Unmatched junction bases numbered 4, after V lost 0 bases and J lost 4 bases. The CDR3 reads CASSLEVAGAETQYF. As DNA, the CDR3 is TGCGCCAGCAGCTTGGAGGTAGCGGGGGCAGAGACCCAGTACTTC.

In regard to this clone: At the DNA level, this CDR3 is encoded by other sequences in the same sample as well. This sequence joins TRBV2 and TRBJ1-6, with D uncertain. V lost 1 base, J lost 6 bases, and 7 bases lay in between. This CDR3 comprises 14 residues. Germline lookup yields CDR1 SNHLY and CDR2 FYNNEI. The chain's CDR3 is CASSEGGGNSPLHF. The CDR3 nucleotides are TGTGCCAGCAGTGAAGGGGGTGGTAATTCACCCCTCCACTTT.

The chain couples TRBV6-5 to TRBJ1-2, with D unclear. V dropped 0 bases and J dropped 4 bases, with 15 bases sitting between them. Germline CDR1 and CDR2: MNHEY and SVGAGI. This CDR3 has 16 amino acids. CDR3: CASSYSSVARSYGYTF. CDR3 coding DNA: TGTGCCAGCAGTTACTCCAGTGTGGCCCGTTCCTATGGCTACACCTTC.

The CDR3 region is CASSARNPTDTQYF. The CDR3 nucleotides are TGTGCCAGCAGTGCTCGGAACCCCACAGATACGCAGTATTTT. The chain combines TRBV6-1 with TRBJ2-3; D gene unclear. CDR1 and CDR2 from the germline V gene are MNHNS and SASEGT. V shed 4 bases and J shed 2 bases, with 10 bases lying between them. The CDR3 runs 14 residues.

The rearrangement joins TRBV7-9 to TRBJ1-4, with D unresolved. CDR1 and CDR2 (germline): SEHNR, FQNEAQ (reference sequence). V lost 6 bases to trimming and J lost 4 bases, with 12 bases between them. The CDR3 totals 14 residues. CDR3 residues: CASSPNSFNEKLFF. The DNA for the CDR3 is TGTGCCAGCAGTCCGAACAGCTTTAATGAAAAACTGTTTTTT.

This chain links TRBV7-2 with TRBJ2-7, with D perhaps given as TRBD1 or TRBD2 (5 bases each). The germline V and J ends were trimmed by 7 bases and 2 bases, with 18 bases remaining between them. CDR1 is SGHTA, CDR2 FQGNSA, per germline. The CDR3 runs 15 residues. The CDR3 spells CASTPPGRETYEQYF. The DNA for the CDR3 is TGTGCCAGCACTCCCCCCGGCAGGGAGACCTACGAGCAGTACTTC.

This chain joins TRBV10-3 and TRBJ1-4; 7 nucleotides match TRBD1. The CDR3 runs to 16 residues. Germline CDR1 reads ENHRY; CDR2 reads SYGVKD. With V trimmed by 0 bases and J by 11 bases, 12 bases remained unmatched. The CDR3 spells CAISESRTGSETKLFF. CDR3 nucleotide sequence: TGTGCCATCAGTGAGTCCCGGACAGGCTCCGAAACGAAACTGTTTTTT.

This clone appeared a single time. Other DNA sequences of this sample code for an identical CDR3. This sequence joins TRBV7-2 and TRBJ2-5; the D gene could be TRBD1 or TRBD2 (5 bases each). The length of the CDR3 is 13 residues. The germline CDR1 and CDR2 sequences are SGHTA and FQGNSA. Trimming took 6 bases from V and 2 from J, leaving 10 bases between them. The CDR3 DNA is TGTGCCAGCAGTCTCGGGGCACAAGAGACCCAGTACTTC. This codes for CASSLGAQETQYF.

This sequence joins TRBV6-5 and TRBJ2-3; 9 nucleotides line up with TRBD2. This CDR3 is 15 amino acids long. CDR1 and CDR2 from the germline V gene are MNHEY and SVGAGI. Trimming removed 4 bases from V and 1 base from J; junction bases left unmatched: 3. The CDR3 loop reads CASSSLAGRTDTQYF. Here the CDR3 DNA reads TGTGCCAGCAGTTCCCTAGCGGGACGCACAGATACGCAGTATTTT.

This clone turned up a few times. The V gene is TRBV28, the J gene TRBJ1-6; 10 bases fit TRBD1. Germline-derived CDR1 and CDR2 are MDHEN and SYDVKM. The V and J ends lost 4 bases and 8 bases, in that order; junction bases with no gene match: 2. The CDR3 runs 14 residues. The CDR3 is CASSSGQGDSPLHF. For the CDR3, the DNA is TGTGCCAGCAGTTCAGGACAGGGGGATTCACCCCTCCACTTT.

This chain connects TRBV7-2 to TRBJ1-5, with TRBD1 matching 11 bases. The CDR3 covers 14 residues. Germline CDR1 reads SGHTA; CDR2 reads FQGNSA. V was pared by 4 bases and J by 7 bases, with 3 bases of the junction left unmatched. CDR3: CASSSGQGAQPQHF. CDR3 in DNA: TGTGCCAGCAGCTCTGGACAGGGGGCCCAGCCCCAGCATTTT.

Here the CDR3 reads CAWTPTDYEQYF. The CDR3, as DNA: TGTGCCTGGACCCCGACGGACTACGAGCAGTACTTC. The chain is built from TRBV30 and TRBJ2-7; D not resolved. The germline V gene has CDR1 GTSNPN and CDR2 SVGIG (reference sequence). There are 12 residues in the CDR3. V gave up 4 bases and J gave up 3 bases, with 10 bases separating them. The full variable domain, in which reference TRBV30 and TRBJ2-7 provide the parts outside the CDR3, is SQTIHQWPATLVQPVGSPLSLECTVEGTSNPNLYWYRQAAGRGLQLLFYSVGIGQISSEVPQNLSASRPQDRQFILSSKKLLLSDSGFYLCAWTPTDYEQYFGPGTRLTVT.

This clone was seen a single time. The V gene is TRBV5-4, the J gene TRBJ2-1; D remains ambiguous. The CDR3 is made up of 13 amino acids. Germline CDR1 is SGHNT and CDR2 is YYREEE (reference sequence). V was trimmed by 7 bases and J by 5 bases, leaving 13 bases between them. The CDR3, as DNA: TGTGCCAGCGGGGTTCTACAAAACAATGAGCAGTTCTTC. It yields the protein CASGVLQNNEQFF.

As to this clone: Other DNA sequences in the same sample also yield this CDR3. The chain carries TRBV10-3 and TRBJ2-3; the match to TRBD2 covers 9 bases. This CDR3 spans 16 amino acids. J lost 3 bases, V lost 0 bases, and 4 bases had no gene match. Germline V gives CDR1 ENHRY, CDR2 SYGVKD. This CDR3 reads CAISESSGGGTDTQYF. The CDR3, as DNA: TGTGCCATCAGTGAGTCTAGCGGGGGTGGGACAGATACGCAGTATTTT.

V and J are TRBV7-9 and TRBJ2-5, with 7 bases that match TRBD1. Judging by the DNA end, TRBJ2-7 fits better; the J call may be wrong. The CDR3 spans 14 residues. Germline V gene data show CDR1 as SEHNR and CDR2 as FQNEAQ (reference sequence). This CDR3 reads CASSFRDRSYEQYF. The CDR3, as DNA: TGTGCCAGCAGCTTCCGGGACAGATCTTACGAGCAGTACTTC.

CDR3 nucleotides: TGCGCCAGCAGCTTGGAAAAGCGCCAAGAGACCCAGTACTTC. Its translation: CASSLEKRQETQYF. V is TRBV5-1 and J is TRBJ2-5, with D unresolved. The CDR3 sequence is 14 residues long. The V end was cut by 0 bases, the J end by 1 base, with 7 bases between. CDR1 SGHRS and CDR2 YFSETQ come from the germline V gene.